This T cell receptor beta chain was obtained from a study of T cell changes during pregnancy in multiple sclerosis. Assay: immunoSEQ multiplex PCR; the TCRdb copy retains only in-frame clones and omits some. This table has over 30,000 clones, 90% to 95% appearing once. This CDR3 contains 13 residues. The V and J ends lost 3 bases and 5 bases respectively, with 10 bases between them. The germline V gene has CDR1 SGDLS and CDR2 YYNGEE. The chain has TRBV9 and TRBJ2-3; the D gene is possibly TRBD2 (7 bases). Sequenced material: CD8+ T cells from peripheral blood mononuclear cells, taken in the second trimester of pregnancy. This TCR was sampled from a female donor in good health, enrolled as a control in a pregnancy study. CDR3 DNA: TGTGCCAGCAGCGAAGGGGGGGAAGATACGCAGTATTTT. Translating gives CASSEGGEDTQYF.